This T cell receptor beta chain was obtained from a study of Ad26.COV2.S vaccination and SARS-CoV-2 variants. Study-level background: COV1001, an Ad26.COV2.S trial, supplied this vaccine-arm donor.

The treatment denotes: around 19 received Ad26.COV2.S at low or high dose, single or two shots; 5 received placebo; per-sample allocation not given. Samples were taken on day 63 after the first vaccine or placebo injection. Clones were sequenced by immunoSEQ multiplex PCR, and TCRdb holds only the in-frame ones, with some missing. The top ten hold under 3.5% of the sample, which has roughly 390,000 clones, around 85% seen once. CDR1 is MNHEY, CDR2 SVGAGI, per germline. V was trimmed by 5 bases and J by 4 bases, leaving 8 bases between them. CDR3 length: 12 amino acids. This specimen consisted of peripheral blood, obtained in a trial of Ad26.COV2.S vaccine versus placebo. The sequence was obtained from a person aged 18-65 years who received the Ad26.COV2.S COVID-19 vaccine or a placebo. The V gene is TRBV6-5, the J gene TRBJ1-2; TRBD1 might be the D (5 bases). This CDR3 is CASSRGAYGYTF. CDR3 DNA sequence: TGTGCCAGCAGTAGAGGGGCCTATGGCTACACCTTC.